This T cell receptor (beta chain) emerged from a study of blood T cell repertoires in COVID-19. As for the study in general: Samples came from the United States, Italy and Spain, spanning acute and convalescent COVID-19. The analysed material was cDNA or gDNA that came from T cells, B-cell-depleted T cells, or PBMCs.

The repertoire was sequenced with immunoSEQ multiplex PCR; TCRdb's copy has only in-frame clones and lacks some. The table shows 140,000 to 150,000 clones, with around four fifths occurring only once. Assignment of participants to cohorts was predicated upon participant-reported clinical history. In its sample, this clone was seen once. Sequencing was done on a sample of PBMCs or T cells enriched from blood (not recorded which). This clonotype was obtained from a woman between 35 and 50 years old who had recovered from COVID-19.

The CDR3 sequence is CASSLTGADPEQYF. In DNA form, the CDR3 reads TGTGCCAGCAGCTTAACGGGGGCGGATCCCGAGCAGTACTTC. The rearrangement joins TRBV7-3 to TRBJ2-7; D may be TRBD1 (6 bases). Between the trimmed V and J ends, which lost 0 bases and 6 bases, there was a span of 12 bases. This CDR3 spans 14 amino acids. Germline V lookup: CDR1 SGHTA, CDR2 FQGTGA.